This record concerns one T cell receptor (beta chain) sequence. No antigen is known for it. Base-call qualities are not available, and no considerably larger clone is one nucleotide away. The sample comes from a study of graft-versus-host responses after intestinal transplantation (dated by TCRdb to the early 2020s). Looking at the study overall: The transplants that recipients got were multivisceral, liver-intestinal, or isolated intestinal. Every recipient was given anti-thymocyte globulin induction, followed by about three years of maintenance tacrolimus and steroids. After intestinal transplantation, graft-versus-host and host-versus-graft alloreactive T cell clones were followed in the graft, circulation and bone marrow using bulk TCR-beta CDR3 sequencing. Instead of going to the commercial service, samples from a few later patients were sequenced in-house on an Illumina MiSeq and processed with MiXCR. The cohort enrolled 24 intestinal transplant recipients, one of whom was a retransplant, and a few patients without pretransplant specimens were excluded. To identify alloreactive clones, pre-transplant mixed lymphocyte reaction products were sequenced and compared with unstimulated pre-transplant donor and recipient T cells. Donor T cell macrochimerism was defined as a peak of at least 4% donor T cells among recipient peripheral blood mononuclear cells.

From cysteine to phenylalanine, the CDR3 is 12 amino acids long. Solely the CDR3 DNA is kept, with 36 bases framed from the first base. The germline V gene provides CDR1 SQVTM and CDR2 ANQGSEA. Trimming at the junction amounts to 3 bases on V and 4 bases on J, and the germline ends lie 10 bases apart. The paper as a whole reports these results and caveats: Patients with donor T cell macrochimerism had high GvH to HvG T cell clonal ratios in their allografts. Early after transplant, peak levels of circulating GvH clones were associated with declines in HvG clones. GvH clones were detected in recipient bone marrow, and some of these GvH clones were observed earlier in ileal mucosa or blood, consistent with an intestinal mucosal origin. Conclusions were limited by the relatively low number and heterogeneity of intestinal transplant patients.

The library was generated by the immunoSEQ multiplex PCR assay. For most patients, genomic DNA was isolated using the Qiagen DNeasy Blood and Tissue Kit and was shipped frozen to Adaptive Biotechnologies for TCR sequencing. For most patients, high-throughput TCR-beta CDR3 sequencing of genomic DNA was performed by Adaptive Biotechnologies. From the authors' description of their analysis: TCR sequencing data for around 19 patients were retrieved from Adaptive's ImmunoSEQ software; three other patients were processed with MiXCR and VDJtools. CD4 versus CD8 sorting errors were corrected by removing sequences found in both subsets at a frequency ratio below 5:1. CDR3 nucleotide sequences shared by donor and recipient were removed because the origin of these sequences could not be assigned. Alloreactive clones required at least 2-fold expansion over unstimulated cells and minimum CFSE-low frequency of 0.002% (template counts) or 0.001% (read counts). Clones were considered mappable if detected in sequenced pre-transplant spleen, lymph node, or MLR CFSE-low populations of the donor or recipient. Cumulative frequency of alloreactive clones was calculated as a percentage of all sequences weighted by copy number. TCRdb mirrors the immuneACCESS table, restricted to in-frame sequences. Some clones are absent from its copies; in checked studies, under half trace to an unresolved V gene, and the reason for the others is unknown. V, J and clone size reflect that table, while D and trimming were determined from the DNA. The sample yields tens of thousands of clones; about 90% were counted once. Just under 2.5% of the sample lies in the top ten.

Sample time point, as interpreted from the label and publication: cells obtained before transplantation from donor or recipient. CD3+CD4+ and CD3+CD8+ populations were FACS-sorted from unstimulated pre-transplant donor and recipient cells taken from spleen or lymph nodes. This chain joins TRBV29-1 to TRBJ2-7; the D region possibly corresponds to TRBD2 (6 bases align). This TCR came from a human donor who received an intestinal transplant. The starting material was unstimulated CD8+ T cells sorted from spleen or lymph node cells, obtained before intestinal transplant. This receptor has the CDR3 CSVEKEGYEQYF. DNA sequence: TGCAGCGTTGAGAAGGAGGGGTACGAGCAGTACTTC.